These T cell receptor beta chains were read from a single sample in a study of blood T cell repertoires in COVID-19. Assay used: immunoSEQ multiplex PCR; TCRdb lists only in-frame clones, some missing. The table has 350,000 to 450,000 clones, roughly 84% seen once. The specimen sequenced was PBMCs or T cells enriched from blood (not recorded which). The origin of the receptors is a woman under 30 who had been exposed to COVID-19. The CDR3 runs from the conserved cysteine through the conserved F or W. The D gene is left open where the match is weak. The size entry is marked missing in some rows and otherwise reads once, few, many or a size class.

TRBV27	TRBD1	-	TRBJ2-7	TGTGCCAGCAAAACACGGGACAGGCTCAACGAGCAGTACTTC	CASKTRDRLNEQYF
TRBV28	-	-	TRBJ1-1	TGTGCCAGCAGTTTGCAGCGATTAGAAGCTTTCTTT	CASSLQRLEAFF
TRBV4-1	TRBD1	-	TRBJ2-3	TGCGCCAGCAGCCGAGTCGGCGTACAGGGGGGCACAGATACGCAGTATTTT	CASSRVGVQGGTDTQYF
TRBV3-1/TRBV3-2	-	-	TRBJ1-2	TGTGCCAGGCGAGAAGTCTATGGCTACACCTTC	CARREVYGYTF
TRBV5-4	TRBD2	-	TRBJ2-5	TGTGCCAGCAGCATGCTCGGGACTAGCCGTGAGCAAGAGACCCAGTACTTC	CASSMLGTSREQETQYF
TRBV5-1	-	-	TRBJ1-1	TGCGCCAGCAGCCTTATAGAGAACACTGAAGCTTTCTTT	CASSLIENTEAFF
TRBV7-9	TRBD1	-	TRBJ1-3	TGTGCCAGCAGCCACAGGGGGCCCGGGAACACCATATATTTT	CASSHRGPGNTIYF
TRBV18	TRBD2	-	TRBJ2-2	TGTGCCAGCTCACTGAGGACTAGCGGGGCGACGAACACCGGGGAGCTGTTTTTT	CASSLRTSGATNTGELFF
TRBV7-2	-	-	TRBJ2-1	TGTGCCAGCAGCTCGCGGACAAGCTCCTACAATGAGCAGTTCTTC	CASSSRTSSYNEQFF
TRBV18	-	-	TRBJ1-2	TGTGCCAGCTCACCACGACAGGATCACTATGGCTACACCTTC	CASSPRQDHYGYTF
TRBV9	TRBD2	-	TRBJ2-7	TGTGCCAGCAGCGCGGGACTAGCCTCTTACGAGCAGTACTTC	CASSAGLASYEQYF
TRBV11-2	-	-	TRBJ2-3	TGTGCCAGCAGCTCCCGTGGCAACGAGGACACAGATACGCAGTATTTT	CASSSRGNEDTDTQYF
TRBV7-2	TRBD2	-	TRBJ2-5	TGTGCCAGCAGCTCCACGACTAGCGGGAGAGCGCTTCGCGAGACCCAGTACTTC	CASSSTTSGRALRETQYF
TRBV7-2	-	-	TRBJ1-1	TGTGCCAGCAGCCCTCTATACCTTTTGAACACTGAAGCTTTCTTT	CASSPLYLLNTEAFF
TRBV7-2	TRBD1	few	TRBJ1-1	TGTGCCAGCAGCATCGGACAGGGATTGAACACTGAAGCTTTCTTT	CASSIGQGLNTEAFF
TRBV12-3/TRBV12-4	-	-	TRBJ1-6	TGTGCCAGCAGTGTCGGGGGGAATTCACCCCTCCACTTT	CASSVGGNSPLHF
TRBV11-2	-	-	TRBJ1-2	TGTGCCAGCAGCTCGTCTCCAGGGGCGCGTGGCTACACCTTC	CASSSSPGARGYTF
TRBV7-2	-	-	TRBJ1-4	TGTGCCAGCAGCTTATTGGGGGCGGCAACTAATGAAAAACTGTTTTTT	CASSLLGAATNEKLFF
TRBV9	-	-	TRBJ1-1	TGTGCCAGCAGCGCCCTTATGAACACTGAAGCTTTCTTT	CASSALMNTEAFF
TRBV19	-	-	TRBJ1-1	TGTGCCAGTAGTATAGATCAGGGTTTTGGGACACAGAACACTGAAGCTTTCTTT	CASSIDQGFGTQNTEAFF
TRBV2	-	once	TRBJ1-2	TGTGCCAGCAGTGAAGTGTCAGGGAGGGACTATGGCTACACCTTC	CASSEVSGRDYGYTF
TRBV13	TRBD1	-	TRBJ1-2	TGTGCCAGCAGCGCGACAGGGGGTCGTGGCTACACCTTC	CASSATGGRGYTF
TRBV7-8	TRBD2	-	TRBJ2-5	TGTGCCAGCAGCTTAGCGCGGGGACTAGCATGGGAGACCCAGTACTTC	CASSLARGLAWETQYF
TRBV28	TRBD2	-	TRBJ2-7	TGTGCCAGCAGTGGCGGGACTAGCGGATCCTACGAGCAGTACTTC	CASSGGTSGSYEQYF
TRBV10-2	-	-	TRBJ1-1	TGCGCCAGCAGTGAGTCGTGGGCTATAAACACTGAAGCTTTCTTT	CASSESWAINTEAFF
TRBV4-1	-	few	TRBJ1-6	TGCGCCAGCAGCCAAGATCAACAACGCTATTCACCCCTCCACTTT	CASSQDQQRYSPLHF
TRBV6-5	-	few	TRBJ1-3	TGTGCCAGCAGTTCCATCTCTGGAAACACCATATATTTT	CASSSISGNTIYF
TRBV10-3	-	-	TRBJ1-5	TGTGCCATCAGTGAGACAGGGTTGGGCAATCAGCCCCAGCATTTT	CAISETGLGNQPQHF
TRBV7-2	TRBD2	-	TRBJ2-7	TGTGCCAGCAGCTTAGCCATAGCGGGAGTAAACGAGCAGTACTTC	CASSLAIAGVNEQYF
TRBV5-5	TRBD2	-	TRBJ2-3	TGTGCCAGCAGCAGCCCCCCCGGGACTATAGGGGGCACAGATACGCAGTATTTT	CASSSPPGTIGGTDTQYF
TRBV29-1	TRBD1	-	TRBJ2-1	TGCAGCGTTGATGAACAGGGGGCCCGTGAGCAGTTCTTC	CSVDEQGAREQFF
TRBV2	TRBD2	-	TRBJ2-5	TGTGCCAGCATGGGCGTTAGCGGGGGGCAAGAGACCCAGTACTTC	CASMGVSGGQETQYF
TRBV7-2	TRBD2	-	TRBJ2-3	TGTGCCAGTCTTGCTCGGGGCGGGAGAGGAGATACGCAGTATTTT	CASLARGGRGDTQYF
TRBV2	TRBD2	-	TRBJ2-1	TGTGCCAGCTTGCTACTAGCGGGACAATACAACAATGAGCAGTTCTTC	CASLLLAGQYNNEQFF
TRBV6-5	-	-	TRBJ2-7	TGTGCCAGCAGGCGCGGGCTTGAGCAGTACTTC	CASRRGLEQYF
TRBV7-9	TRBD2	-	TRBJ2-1	TGTGCCAGCAGCTCGCCGGACCGCGGGGGAGCAGACCTCGACAATGAGCAGTTCTTC	CASSSPDRGGADLDNEQFF
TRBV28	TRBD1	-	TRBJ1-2	TGTGCCAGCAGTTCAGACGGGTACAGGGGGCATTATGGCTACACCTTC	CASSSDGYRGHYGYTF
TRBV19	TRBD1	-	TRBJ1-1	TGTGCCAGTAGTAGGCTGGGACAGGGGAACACTGAAGCTTTCTTT	CASSRLGQGNTEAFF
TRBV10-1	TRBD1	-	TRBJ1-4	TGCGCCAGCTCCACAGGGGGCGCCGGGACAACTAATGAAAAACTGTTTTTT	CASSTGGAGTTNEKLFF
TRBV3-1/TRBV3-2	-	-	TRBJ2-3	TGTGCCAGCAGCCCCCGTGCAGGCACAGATACGCAGTATTTT	CASSPRAGTDTQYF
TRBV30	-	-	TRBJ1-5	TGTGCCTGGAGTCGCTTCGGGGACTATCAGCCCCAGCATTTT	CAWSRFGDYQPQHF
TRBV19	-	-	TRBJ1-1	TGTGCCAGTAGTATAACAGCCTTTCTAAACACTGAAGCTTTCTTT	CASSITAFLNTEAFF
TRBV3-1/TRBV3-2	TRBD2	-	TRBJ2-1	TGTGCCAGCAGCCAGACCCTGGGGACTAGCGGGGGGGCAATCGTGAATGAGCAGTTCTTC	CASSQTLGTSGGAIVNEQFF
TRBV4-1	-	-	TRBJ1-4	TGCGCCAGCAGCCAGCCCCTGAAGGCGGGGAATGAAAAACTGTTTTTT	CASSQPLKAGNEKLFF
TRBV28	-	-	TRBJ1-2	TGTGCCAGCAGTTCCCCTCCAACAGGAGAGGTATGCTACACCTTC	CASSSPPTGEVCYTF
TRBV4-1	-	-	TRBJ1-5	TGCGCCAGCAGCTCACTAAAATCTAGCAATCAGCCCCAGCATTTT	CASSSLKSSNQPQHF
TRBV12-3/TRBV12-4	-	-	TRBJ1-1	TGTGCCAGCAGTTTGTCCAAGAACACTGAAGCTTTCTTT	CASSLSKNTEAFF
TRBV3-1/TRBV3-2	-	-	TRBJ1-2	TGTGCCAGCAGCCAAGAGGCCCTGCGGGGCTACACCTTC	CASSQEALRGYTF
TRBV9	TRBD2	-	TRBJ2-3	TGTGCCAGCGGAAAGAGCGGGGTCAGCACAGATACGCAGTATTTT	CASGKSGVSTDTQYF
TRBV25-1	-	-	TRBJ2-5	TGTGCCAGCAGTCTAGCCGAGACCCAGTACTTC	CASSLAETQYF
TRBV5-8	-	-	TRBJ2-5	TGTGCCAGCAGCGCAGGCTTACTCCAAGAGACCCAGTACTTC	CASSAGLLQETQYF